This entry concerns a single TCR beta chain. Its target is unknown. The primer mix had 60 Vbeta and 13 Jbeta primers. Repertoires were generated with immunoSEQ multiplex PCR, while TCRdb's copy carries only in-frame clones and drops some. Counted here are under 45,000 clones, roughly 77% occurring once; the ten biggest clones make up 1.4%. This entry belongs to a study of cytomegalovirus exposure and HLA in healthy donors. Study-wide points: Follow-up analysis found HLA locus-dependent TCR association rates, highest for DRB1 and lowest for HLA-C. Presence/absence comparisons presumed near-even sequencing depth among donors.

Between the trimmed V and J ends, which lost 2 bases and 0 bases, there was a span of 10 bases. Looked up from germline, CDR1 is SGHTA and CDR2 is FQGNSA. CDR3 length equals 15 residues. This TCR was recovered from a man in his thirties or forties in good health and CMV-seronegative. Sequenced input: PBMCs. This chain joins TRBV7-2 and TRBJ2-5; TRBD2 might be the D (5 bases). CDR3 sequence reads: CASSLFGGNQETQYF. The CDR3 coding sequence is TGTGCCAGCAGCTTATTCGGAGGTAACCAAGAGACCCAGTACTTC.